These 25 T cell receptor beta chains were all obtained from the same sample, sequenced in a study of blood T cell repertoires in COVID-19 (dated by TCRdb to about 2020). The method was the immunoSEQ multiplex PCR assay. The table comes from immuneACCESS by way of TCRdb, which keeps in-frame sequences with V and J called. Part of the clones is missing from these tables; in studies checked, under half for an unresolved V gene and the rest for unknown reasons. The sample table contains about 170,000 clones; only one count was recorded for around 85% of them. The leading ten clones occupy about 6.9% of the sample. Source material: peripheral blood. All receptors derive from a man older than 75 with COVID-19, enrolled during active disease.

The chain combines TRBV5-1 with TRBJ2-6; D ambiguous. V lost 2 bases and J lost 4, with 10 bases in between. CDR3 length: 15 amino acids. CDR1 SGHRS and CDR2 YFSETQ come from the germline V gene. The chain's CDR3 is CASSFPLGGANVLTF. CDR3 nucleotide sequence: TGCGCCAGCAGCTTCCCCCTTGGCGGGGCCAACGTCCTGACTTTC.

The CDR3 here is CASSQARSLQFF. The CDR3 bases are TGTGCCAGCAGCCAAGCGAGGTCTTTGCAGTTCTTC. This chain joins TRBV3-1 (or the pseudogene TRBV3-2) and TRBJ2-1; the D is unclear. Trimming removed 1 base at V and 12 bases at J, with 10 bases between. Germline CDR1 and CDR2: LGHDT and YNNKEL (reference sequence). This CDR3 region has 12 residues.

The chain recombines TRBV28 with TRBJ2-1; 9 bases fit TRBD2. With V trimmed by 6 bases and J by 1 base, 7 bases remained unmatched. Germline V gene data show CDR1 as MDHEN and CDR2 as SYDVKM. This CDR3 region has 16 residues. CDR3 amino acids: CASRYIAGVSYNEQFF. CDR3 nucleotide sequence: TGTGCCAGCAGATACATAGCGGGGGTATCCTACAATGAGCAGTTCTTC.

The chain couples TRBV5-1 to TRBJ2-1; D call uncertain. The CDR3 extends over 14 amino acids. The V gene's germline CDR1 is SGHRS and CDR2 YFSETQ. The V end was cut by 6 bases, the J end by 0 bases, with 10 bases between. In nucleotides, the CDR3 is TGCGCCAGCACCACACCAAGCTCCTACAATGAGCAGTTCTTC. Its protein is CASTTPSSYNEQFF.

Details on this clone: Germline is not matched at one junction end, which may reflect a read error. Written as DNA, the CDR3 is TGTGCCAGCAGTTCTTCTCGACAGGGGGCTTCGGATTTT. Translated, it gives CASSSSRQGASDF. The chain uses TRBV12-3 or TRBV12-4 and TRBJ2-3; the match to TRBD1 covers 10 bases. The CDR3 covers 13 residues.

The chain combines TRBV7-9 with TRBJ1-1; 9 bases fit TRBD1. Germline lookup yields CDR1 SEHNR and CDR2 FQNEAQ (reference sequence). Germline trimming cut 5 bases from V and 0 bases from J; bases unmatched to any gene: 4. The CDR3 is 15 amino acids. The CDR3 loop is CASSPGDRVNTEAFF. For the CDR3, the DNA is TGTGCCAGCAGCCCCGGGGACAGGGTGAACACTGAAGCTTTCTTT.

V is TRBV4-3 and J is TRBJ2-1; 11 nucleotides match TRBD2. V gave up 4 bases and J gave up 10 bases; unmatched junction bases: 15. Per germline, CDR1 LGHNA and CDR2 YSLEER. This CDR3 spans 17 amino acids. CDR3 DNA: TGCGCCAGCAGCCGACTCACCGGGACTAGCGGCCTGGGGGAGCAGTTCTTC. This gives the protein CASSRLTGTSGLGEQFF.

This chain uses TRBV5-8 with TRBJ2-2, with TRBD1 identical over 10 bases. Germline CDR1 reads SGHTS; CDR2 reads YDEGEE. V dropped 4 bases and J dropped 2; count of bases not matched to a gene: 5. The CDR3 has 16 amino acids. The CDR3 here is CASSPGTGVNTGELFF. The CDR3 bases are TGTGCCAGCAGCCCCGGGACAGGGGTAAACACCGGGGAGCTGTTTTTT.

The chain carries TRBV29-1 and TRBJ1-1; tentative D call: TRBD1 (5 bases). This CDR3 is built from 12 residues. The V gene lost 5 bases and the J gene lost 1 base, with 8 bases spanning the gap. Per germline, CDR1 SQVTM and CDR2 ANQGSEA. The CDR3, as DNA: TGCAGCGTTCGGGGGGGGAACACTGAAGCTTTCTTT. The encoded protein is CSVRGGNTEAFF.

V gene TRBV5-5 combines with J gene TRBJ2-2, with TRBD1 matching 11 bases. Trimming took 4 bases from V and 4 from J; bases not matched to a gene: 9. The germline V gene encodes CDR1 SGHKS and CDR2 YYEKEE (reference sequence). This CDR3 comprises 17 residues. The chain's CDR3 is CASSPRTGGAATGELFF. DNA of the CDR3: TGTGCCAGCAGCCCCCGGACAGGGGGCGCGGCCACCGGGGAGCTGTTTTTT.

The count of this clone is one. V is TRBV19 and J is TRBJ1-1; 11 bases agree with TRBD1. Germline V gives CDR1 LNHDA, CDR2 SQIVND (reference sequence). The CDR3 contains 13 residues. The V and J ends lost 6 bases and 6 bases, in that order; junction bases with no gene match: 3. CDR3 DNA sequence: TGTGCCAGTAGGGGACAGGGGGGAGCTGAAGCTTTCTTT. It encodes CASRGQGGAEAFF. Drawing the rest from reference TRBV19 and TRBJ1-1, the complete variable domain is DGGITQSPKYLFRKEGQNVTLSCEQNLNHDAMYWYRQDPGQGLRLIYYSQIVNDFQKGDIAEGYSVSREKKESFPLTVTSAQKNPTAFYLCASRGQGGAEAFFGQGTRLTVV.

The chain uses TRBV6-6 and TRBJ1-2; 7 bases line up with TRBD1. V dropped 5 bases and J dropped 5; count of bases not matched to a gene: 8. The CDR3 is 14 amino acids. CDR1 is MNHNY, CDR2 SVGAGI, per germline (reference sequence). The CDR3 here is CASSPQTGMYGYTF. The DNA of the CDR3 is TGTGCCAGCAGTCCTCAGACAGGGATGTATGGCTACACCTTC.

This chain connects TRBV18 to TRBJ1-2, with 11 bases fitting TRBD1. The V gene's germline CDR1 is KGHSH and CDR2 LQKENI. The J segment lost 8 bases and the V segment lost 2 bases, leaving 7 bases of the junction unmatched. The CDR3 consists of 15 residues. In nucleotides, the CDR3 is TGTGCCAGCTCACCAGGGACAGGGGGAATCGGGGGCTACACCTTC. This sequence encodes CASSPGTGGIGGYTF.

The sample holds a few counts of this clone. V and J are TRBV7-9 and TRBJ1-6, with 8 bases aligning to TRBD1. The CDR3 runs 15 residues. With 5 bases clipped from V and 7 bases from J, the junction kept 7 bases outside the gene matches. From germline, CDR1 is SEHNR and CDR2 FQNEAQ (reference sequence). CDR3 amino acids: CASSLRQGPNSPLHF. CDR3 bases: TGTGCCAGCAGCCTTCGACAGGGGCCCAATTCACCCCTCCACTTT.

The CDR3 DNA is TGTGCCAGTAGTCTCGGACTAGCGGGGGCAGAGACCCAGTACTTC. It encodes CASSLGLAGAETQYF. The chain joins TRBV19 to TRBJ2-5, with 13 bases that match TRBD2. The CDR3 sequence is 15 residues long. With V trimmed by 5 bases and J by 4 bases, 4 bases remained unmatched. The germline V gene encodes CDR1 LNHDA and CDR2 SQIVND (reference sequence).

This chain connects TRBV11-3 to TRBJ2-4, with D possibly being TRBD2 (7 bases). CDR3 size: 16 residues. V dropped 3 bases and J dropped 1 base, with 13 bases sitting between them. From germline, CDR1 is SGHNT and CDR2 YENEEA. CDR3 loop: CASSLLGGAAKNIQYF. In nucleotides, the CDR3 is TGTGCCAGCAGCTTGTTAGGGGGGGCGGCCAAAAACATTCAGTACTTC.

V and J are TRBV6-6 and TRBJ2-7; the D gene is possibly TRBD2 (6 bases). The CDR3 consists of 16 residues. V was cut by 11 bases and J by 4 bases, with 27 bases left in between. Germline CDR1 reads MNHNY; CDR2 reads SVGAGI (reference sequence). This CDR3 reads CASARRVTGLLYEQYF. Here the CDR3 DNA reads TGTGCCTCCGCAAGGAGGGTAACAGGACTTTTGTACGAGCAGTACTTC.

The chain recombines TRBV6-1 with TRBJ1-2; D gene uncertain. V lost 0 bases to trimming and J lost 5 bases, with 19 bases between them. Germline-derived CDR1 and CDR2 are MNHNS and SASEGT. This CDR3 is built from 17 residues. Here the CDR3 DNA reads TGTGCCAGCAGTGAAGCGCTTCCTGCTTTGAGTCCTTATGGCTACACCTTC. It yields the protein CASSEALPALSPYGYTF.

This clone is a singleton in its sample. The chain has TRBV5-1 and TRBJ2-1; no clear D. The germline V gene encodes CDR1 SGHRS and CDR2 YFSETQ. The V gene lost 4 bases and the J gene lost 4 bases, with 12 bases spanning the gap. The length of the CDR3 is 14 residues. This chain's CDR3 is CASSMNYGYNEQFF. The CDR3 nucleotides are TGCGCCAGCAGCATGAATTACGGGTACAATGAGCAGTTCTTC.

The J gene is TRBJ1-5, the V gene TRBV5-1, with TRBD1 identical over 8 bases. The trim removed 2 bases at V and 9 bases at J, leaving 13 bases unmatched. CDR1 and CDR2 from the germline V gene are SGHRS and YFSETQ. This CDR3 has 16 amino acids. In DNA form, the CDR3 reads TGCGCCAGCAGCTTTGGCGACAGGGGACCTCAGAGGCCCCAGCATTTT. Translation: CASSFGDRGPQRPQHF.

V is TRBV29-1 and J is TRBJ1-1, with D maybe TRBD1 (6 bases). Germline values: CDR1 SQVTM, CDR2 ANQGSEA. The CDR3 is 13 amino acids. Trimming cost V 8 bases and J 3 bases, with 16 bases left between them. In DNA, the CDR3 is TGCAGCTATCGACAGGCCGTGGACACTGAAGCTTTCTTT. The encoded protein is CSYRQAVDTEAFF.

This CDR3 reads CASSLFQGANIQYF. CDR3 bases: TGTGCCAGCAGCTTGTTCCAGGGGGCGAACATTCAGTACTTC. This chain links TRBV5-4 with TRBJ2-4; 8 bases align to TRBD1. The CDR3 has 14 amino acids. Trimming removed 1 base from V and 7 bases from J; junction bases left unmatched: 4. Germline V gene data show CDR1 as SGHNT and CDR2 as YYREEE (reference sequence).

V and J are TRBV5-1 and TRBJ2-5; D might be TRBD2 (5 bases). Trimming took off 1 base at V and 1 base at J, with 11 bases between the two ends. This CDR3 comprises 15 residues. Germline assignment: CDR1 SGHRS and CDR2 YFSETQ. Here the CDR3 reads CASSLNGVRQETQYF. The CDR3 DNA follows: TGCGCCAGCAGCTTGAACGGGGTACGCCAAGAGACCCAGTACTTC.

The chain recombines TRBV6-1 with TRBJ1-1; 7 bases match TRBD1. The CDR3 has 15 residues. Germline-derived CDR1 and CDR2 are MNHNS and SASEGT. J was trimmed by 1 base and V by 5 bases; bases with no gene match: 7. The CDR3 nucleotides read TGTGCCAGCAGTAGCCGACAGGGAGGGAACACTGAAGCTTTCTTT. Its protein is CASSSRQGGNTEAFF.

This chain links TRBV9 with TRBJ2-1, with TRBD2 matching over 7 bases. This CDR3 region has 16 residues. Trimming removed 7 bases from V and 5 bases from J; junction bases left unmatched: 15. Germline assignment: CDR1 SGDLS and CDR2 YYNGEE. The CDR3 sequence: CASAYSGFFENNEQFF. In nucleotides, the CDR3 is TGTGCCAGCGCATATAGCGGGTTTTTCGAAAACAATGAGCAGTTCTTC.